The 26 T cell receptor beta chains below were found in one sample sequenced in a study of blood T cell repertoires in COVID-19. Measured with immunoSEQ multiplex PCR; TCRdb has only the in-frame clones, and not every one. The table includes fewer than 250,000 clones, roughly 90% detected once. Sequencing was done on a sample of peripheral blood. These receptors all stem from a woman in her sixties or seventies with acute or convalescent COVID-19.

Note on this clone: The germline gene is not matched at one end of the junction; a read error may be the cause. The chain uses TRBV6-5 and TRBJ1-1; tentatively, D is TRBD1 (6 bases). Germline CDR1 reads MNHEY; CDR2 reads SVGAGI. The CDR3 runs 13 residues. The CDR3: CASSYSRTAEVFF. The CDR3 DNA sequence: TGTGCCAGCAGTTACTCGAGGACAGCTGAAGTTTTCTTT.

The chain uses TRBV28 and TRBJ1-2; D not resolved. The CDR3 is made up of 15 amino acids. Germline V gives CDR1 MDHEN, CDR2 SYDVKM. The germline V and J ends were trimmed by 1 base and 5 bases, with 14 bases remaining between them. Written as DNA, the CDR3 is TGTGCCAGCAGTTTATCCACGACGGGGAGGTATGGCTACACCTTC. This gives the protein CASSLSTTGRYGYTF.

This chain connects TRBV7-7 to TRBJ1-5, with a weak D call TRBD1 (5 bases). The CDR3 has 14 residues. CDR1 is SSHAT, CDR2 FNYEAQ, per germline (reference sequence). The CDR3 region is CASGDGGHNQPQHF. The CDR3 DNA follows: TGTGCTAGCGGAGACGGCGGACACAATCAGCCCCAGCATTTT.

The rearrangement uses TRBV28 and TRBJ1-2, with TRBD1 matching over 8 bases. Looked up from germline, CDR1 is MDHEN and CDR2 is SYDVKM. CDR3 length: 14 residues. V lost 5 bases and J lost 2; bases outside the gene matches: 4. The CDR3 loop is CASSGQGWNYGYTF. The CDR3, as DNA: TGTGCCAGCAGTGGACAGGGTTGGAACTATGGCTACACCTTC.

CDR3 DNA: TGTGCCAGTCAAGACCCGGGAGTCAAAAACATTCAGTACTTC. As protein: CASQDPGVKNIQYF. This sequence joins TRBV19 and TRBJ2-4, with D maybe TRBD2 (6 bases). V gave up 8 bases and J gave up 3 bases, with 14 bases separating them. Per the germline V gene, CDR1 is LNHDA and CDR2 is SQIVND (reference sequence). This CDR3 region has 14 residues.

Worth noting for this clone: The same CDR3 is also encoded by other DNA sequences in this sample. The chain links TRBV19 to TRBJ2-3; weak D call: TRBD1 (5 bases). CDR1 is LNHDA and CDR2 is SQIVND in the germline V gene (reference sequence). This CDR3 region has 13 residues. The DNA for the CDR3 is TGTGCTAGCAAGAAGGCAGGGCTAGATACGCAGTATTTT. It yields the protein CASKKAGLDTQYF.

The chain links TRBV19 to TRBJ2-7; possibly TRBD1 for D (6 bases). Germline CDR1 reads LNHDA; CDR2 reads SQIVND (reference sequence). V lost 5 bases and J 3 bases, leaving 14 bases between the germline ends. This CDR3 is built from 14 residues. CDR3 coding DNA: TGTGCCAGTAGTCAGCCGGGACATAACTACGAGCAGTACTTC. It yields the protein CASSQPGHNYEQYF.

The genes are TRBV24-1 and TRBJ1-6; 9 bases are a match to TRBD1. Trimming took 2 bases from V and 7 from J; bases not matched to a gene: 8. This CDR3 region has 17 residues. Germline-derived CDR1 and CDR2 are KGHDR and SFDVKD. For the CDR3, the DNA is TGTGCCACCAGTGATTCGAACAGGGGGCCGGGGAATTCACCCCTCCACTTT. Protein: CATSDSNRGPGNSPLHF.

The V and J genes are TRBV25-1 and TRBJ1-4; TRBD1 matches at 9 bases. V was clipped by 1 base and J by 5 bases; unmatched bases: 2. The length of the CDR3 is 15 residues. Looked up from germline, CDR1 is MGHDK and CDR2 is SYGVNS. CDR3 in amino acids: CASSESTGGNEKLFF. The CDR3 DNA is TGTGCCAGCAGTGAATCAACAGGGGGCAATGAAAAACTGTTTTTT.

In its sample, this clone was seen once. The V and J genes are TRBV5-1 and TRBJ2-3; 8 bases fit TRBD2. The ends lost 7 bases at V and 2 bases at J; junction bases unmatched: 12. The CDR3 extends over 16 amino acids. The germline gives CDR1 SGHRS, CDR2 YFSETQ. The CDR3 coding sequence is TGCGCCAGCGGTGATGAAAGCGGGAGTCCCACAGATACGCAGTATTTT. It is translated as CASGDESGSPTDTQYF.

CDR3: CASSLGRRTEAFF. CDR3 bases: TGTGCCAGCAGTTTAGGAAGGAGGACTGAAGCTTTCTTT. This chain joins TRBV27 and TRBJ1-1; D gene unclear. CDR3 length equals 13 residues. Germline assignment: CDR1 MNHEY and CDR2 SMNVEV (reference sequence). The V and J ends lost 2 bases and 5 bases respectively, with 9 bases between them.

The CDR3 reads CASMGLRGDEQFF. In nucleotides, the CDR3 is TGCGCCAGCATGGGACTCCGAGGTGATGAGCAGTTCTTC. The rearrangement links TRBV10-2 to TRBJ2-1; tentatively, D is TRBD2 (6 bases). The CDR3 totals 13 residues. CDR1 WSHSY and CDR2 SAAADI come from the germline V gene. Trimming stripped 7 bases from V and 8 bases from J, with 15 bases between.

V gene TRBV18 combines with J gene TRBJ2-5; the D gene is possibly TRBD1 (6 bases). There are 15 residues in the CDR3. Trimming stripped 6 bases from V and 5 bases from J, with 19 bases between. The germline CDR1 and CDR2 sequences are KGHSH and LQKENI. The CDR3 spells CASSFNSGEWETQYF. CDR3 DNA: TGTGCCAGCTCGTTTAACTCAGGGGAATGGGAGACCCAGTACTTC. The full variable domain, in which reference TRBV18 and TRBJ2-5 provide the parts outside the CDR3, is NAGVMQNPRHLVRRRGQEARLRCSPMKGHSHVYWYRQLPEEGLKFMVYLQKENIIDESGMPKERFSAEFPKEGPSILRIQQVVRGDSAAYFCASSFNSGEWETQYFGPGTRLLVL.

Points on this clone: This specimen includes other DNA sequences encoding the same CDR3. CDR3 protein: CASSLQGSYEQYF. Written as DNA, the CDR3 is TGCGCCAGCAGCTTGCAGGGGTCCTACGAGCAGTACTTC. The J gene is TRBJ2-7, the V gene TRBV5-1; a weak D match, TRBD1 (6 bases). CDR1 is SGHRS and CDR2 is YFSETQ in the germline V gene. Trimming removed 1 base from V and 1 base from J, with 6 bases in between. The CDR3 extends over 13 amino acids.

This chain links TRBV7-6 with TRBJ2-5; D gene ambiguous. Trimming cost V 0 bases and J 1 base, with 9 bases left between them. CDR3 length equals 15 residues. Germline V gives CDR1 SGHVS, CDR2 FNYEAQ. CDR3 in DNA: TGTGCCAGCAGCTTAGCGGTGCTAAGCCAAGAGACCCAGTACTTC. As protein: CASSLAVLSQETQYF.

J is TRBJ2-1 and V is TRBV25-1; TRBD1 aligns across 8 bases. Per germline, CDR1 MGHDK and CDR2 SYGVNS. The CDR3 runs 16 residues. Losses at the gene ends were 1 base for V and 4 bases for J; bases not matched to a gene: 6. CDR3 residues: CASSESAGGRYNEQFF. The CDR3 region has the DNA TGTGCCAGCAGTGAATCCGCAGGGGGCAGGTACAATGAGCAGTTCTTC.

CDR3 sequence (DNA): TGTGCCAGCTCAGTTATCACAGGATCCTACAATGAGCAGTTCTTC. The encoded protein is CASSVITGSYNEQFF. This chain uses TRBV18 with TRBJ2-1; a weak D match, TRBD1 (5 bases). The CDR3 is 15 residues long. V gave up 5 bases and J gave up 1 base, with 12 bases separating them. Germline CDR1 KGHSH, CDR2 LQKENI.

The J gene is TRBJ2-2, the V gene TRBV6-1; 9 bases are a match to TRBD2. Trimming at V came to 3 bases and at J to 6 bases, leaving 14 bases not matched to a gene. The CDR3 is 18 amino acids. Germline CDR1 MNHNS, CDR2 SASEGT. CDR3 amino acids: CASSETGTSTFGAGELFF. The CDR3 DNA sequence: TGTGCCAGCAGTGAGACCGGGACTAGCACTTTTGGAGCCGGGGAGCTGTTTTTT.

The J gene is TRBJ1-2, the V gene TRBV7-9, with TRBD1 as a possible D gene (5 bases). With 0 bases removed from V and 4 bases from J, the gap between germline ends came to 9 bases. The CDR3 has 14 amino acids. In germline, CDR1 is SEHNR, CDR2 FQNEAQ (reference sequence). Here the CDR3 reads CASSLARTTYGYTF. For the CDR3, the DNA is TGTGCCAGCAGCTTAGCGAGGACAACCTATGGCTACACCTTC.

V and J are TRBV5-1 and TRBJ2-7; 7 nucleotides line up with TRBD1. The germline V gene has CDR1 SGHRS and CDR2 YFSETQ. Trimming cost V 1 base and J 3 bases; bases outside gene matches: 4. The CDR3 runs 14 residues. This CDR3 reads CASSLRQGHYEQYF. Written as DNA, the CDR3 is TGCGCCAGCAGCTTGAGACAGGGCCACTACGAGCAGTACTTC.

This clone was observed a single time. One end of the junction is discordant with germline, which a read error may explain. The V and J genes are TRBV4-1 and TRBJ1-1, with D maybe TRBD1 (5 bases). This CDR3 has 14 residues. Germline values: CDR1 MGHRA, CDR2 YSYEKL. CDR3 coding DNA: TGCGCCAGCGGCCAGGGTCCGGGGTCAATCGGAGCTTTCTTT. Protein product: CASGQGPGSIGAFF.

This clone was seen once. The J gene is TRBJ2-5, the V gene TRBV5-1, with D tentatively TRBD2 (6 bases). V was pared by 5 bases and J by 2 bases, with 13 bases between. Germline CDR1 and CDR2: SGHRS and YFSETQ. The CDR3 is 14 amino acids. The chain's CDR3 is CASRRGGEQETQYF. DNA for the CDR3: TGCGCCAGCAGAAGGGGAGGCGAGCAAGAGACCCAGTACTTC.

The J gene is TRBJ2-5, the V gene TRBV28; TRBD2 matches 8 bases. The length of the CDR3 is 17 residues. Looked up from germline, CDR1 is MDHEN and CDR2 is SYDVKM. Losses at the gene ends were 3 bases for V and 1 base for J; bases not matched to a gene: 10. CDR3 bases: TGTGCCAGCAGTTTGTTGTTGGCGGGAGGAATCCAAGAGACCCAGTACTTC. This sequence encodes CASSLLLAGGIQETQYF.

The DNA for the CDR3 is TGTGCCAGCAGTGGGCGGTACTCCTACAATGAGCAGTTCTTC. Encoded protein: CASSGRYSYNEQFF. The V call is TRBV25-1, the J call TRBJ2-1; D is uncertain. V lost 4 bases and J lost 0, with 7 bases in between. The CDR3 consists of 14 residues. Germline V gives CDR1 MGHDK, CDR2 SYGVNS.

V usage is TRBV2 and J usage is TRBJ2-3, with 13 bases fitting TRBD2. V lost 5 bases and J lost 6; bases outside the gene matches: 2. CDR3 length: 14 residues. The germline gives CDR1 SNHLY, CDR2 FYNNEI. In DNA, the CDR3 is TGTGCCAGCAGTAAGACTAGCGGGGGGGATACGCAGTATTTT. The encoded protein is CASSKTSGGDTQYF.

The chain recombines TRBV6-5 with TRBJ2-7, with 8 positions matching TRBD1. V trimming: 6 bases; J trimming: 1 base; junction bases outside the gene matches: 5. The CDR3 runs to 14 residues. Germline assignment: CDR1 MNHEY and CDR2 SVGAGI. DNA for the CDR3: TGTGCCAGCAGAAACAGGGGGAGGTCCTACGAGCAGTACTTC. Translated, it gives CASRNRGRSYEQYF.